What follows is one T cell receptor beta chain and its context. Its target is not known. The time point is: week 47, end of study. The study gave 300 ug of mutant IDH1 20-mer peptide per vaccine dose, with topical imiquimod. Astrocytomas found in donors were new, WHO grade 3 or 4, IDH1-mutant and ATRX-lost. The CDR3 extends over 12 amino acids. The germline V gene encodes CDR1 SEHNR and CDR2 FQNEAQ (reference sequence). The junction had 0 bases not matched to a gene; V was cut back by 5 bases and J by 2 bases. This specimen belongs to a study of a mutant IDH1 vaccine in newly diagnosed glioma. Study as a whole: Radiotherapy alone preceded vaccination by 4-6 weeks; alternatively, vaccination started with temozolomide cycles.

Sequenced by immunoSEQ multiplex PCR; TCRdb stores in-frame clones only, minus some. In the table there are about 56,000 clones, around 83% of which are singletons. The V call is TRBV7-9, the J call TRBJ2-7, with 7 bases lining up with TRBD1. The sample consisted of PBMCs, taken from a glioma patient whose treatment included an IDH1 peptide vaccine. This receptor was obtained from a woman aged 50 to 65 with glioma. This chain's CDR3 is CASSDRAYEQYF. The CDR3 DNA sequence: TGTGCCAGCAGCGACAGGGCCTACGAGCAGTACTTC. The entire variable domain, with the rest obtained from reference TRBV7-9 and TRBJ2-7, is as follows: DTGVSQNPRHKITKRGQNVTFRCDPISEHNRLYWYRQTLGQGPEFLTYFQNEAQLEKSRLLSDRFSAERPKGSFSTLEIQRTEQGDSAMYLCASSDRAYEQYFGPGTRLTVT.